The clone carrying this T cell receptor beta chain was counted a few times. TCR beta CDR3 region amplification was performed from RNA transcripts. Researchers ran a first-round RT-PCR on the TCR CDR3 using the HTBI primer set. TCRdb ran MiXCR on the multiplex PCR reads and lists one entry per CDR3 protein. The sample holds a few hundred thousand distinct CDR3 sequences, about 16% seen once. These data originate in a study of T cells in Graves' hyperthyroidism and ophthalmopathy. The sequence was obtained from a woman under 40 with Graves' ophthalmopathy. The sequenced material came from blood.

CDR3 bases: TGTGCCAGCAGCTTAGGTAGACAGCTCTATGGCTACACCTTC. It translates to CASSLGRQLYGYTF. The rearrangement uses TRBV7-2 and TRBJ1-2; D perhaps matches TRBD1 (5 bases). V lost 1 base, J lost 4 bases, and 10 bases lay in between. CDR3 length: 14 amino acids. Per germline, CDR1 SGHTA and CDR2 FQGNSA. Complete variable domain (other parts from reference TRBV7-2 and TRBJ1-2): GAGVSQSPSNKVTEKGKDVELRCDPISGHTALYWYRQSLGQGLEFLIYFQGNSAPDKSGLPSDRFSAERTGGSVSTLTIQRTQQEDSAVYLCASSLGRQLYGYTFGSGTRLTVV.